The 6 T cell receptor beta chains reported below all come from one sample, sequenced in a study of T cells in Graves' hyperthyroidism and ophthalmopathy. It was RNA transcripts that yielded the amplified TCR beta CDR3 regions. With the HTBI primer set, the TCR CDR3 went through a first round of RT-PCR. One entry per CDR3 protein, called by TCRdb with MiXCR from the multiplex PCR reads. The repertoire holds about 420,000 distinct CDR3 sequences, with roughly an eighth as singletons. Sequencing input: blood. These receptors were taken from a woman in her late teens or twenties with Graves' hyperthyroidism.

This clonotype was seen a few times. The chain links TRBV25-1 to TRBJ2-1; 9 nucleotides line up with TRBD1. From germline, CDR1 is MGHDK and CDR2 SYGVNS. Unmatched junction bases numbered 4, after V lost 1 base and J lost 3 bases. This CDR3 contains 16 residues. Written as DNA, the CDR3 is TGTGCCAGCAGTGAATGGGACAGGGAATACTACAATGAGCAGTTCTTC. As protein: CASSEWDREYYNEQFF.

Many counts were recorded for this clonotype. The V gene is TRBV18, the J gene TRBJ1-3; possibly TRBD1 for D (6 bases). V lost 3 bases, J lost 4 bases, and 13 bases lay in between. The length of the CDR3 is 15 residues. Germline V gene sequence: CDR1 KGHSH, CDR2 LQKENI. The CDR3 region has the DNA TGTGCCAGCTCACCTTCCGGGGGCGCGGGAAACACCATATATTTT. It is translated as CASSPSGGAGNTIYF. The whole variable domain, remainder taken from reference TRBV18 and TRBJ1-3, is NAGVMQNPRHLVRRRGQEARLRCSPMKGHSHVYWYRQLPEEGLKFMVYLQKENIIDESGMPKERFSAEFPKEGPSILRIQQVVRGDSAAYFCASSPSGGAGNTIYFGEGSWLTVV.

This clonotype was counted at least ten times. This rearrangement joins TRBV30 to TRBJ1-4; D unclear. The CDR3 is 12 residues long. CDR1 is GTSNPN, CDR2 SVGIG, per germline (reference sequence). V lost 2 bases and J lost 8, with 9 bases in between. Written as DNA, the CDR3 is TGTGCCTGGAGTCACAGTTCCGAAAAACTGTTTTTT. Residues: CAWSHSSEKLFF.

This clonotype was recorded at least ten times. The V call is TRBV15, the J call TRBJ2-2; 13 bases map to TRBD2. The junction had 6 bases not matched to a gene; V was cut back by 3 bases and J by 2 bases. There are 18 residues in the CDR3. The germline CDR1 and CDR2 sequences are LNHNV and YYDKDF (reference sequence). Here the CDR3 reads CATSRARLAGGNTGELFF. The CDR3 nucleotides read TGTGCCACCAGCAGGGCTCGACTAGCGGGAGGTAACACCGGGGAGCTGTTTTTT.

This clonotype occurred many times. The chain recombines TRBV20-1 with TRBJ2-7; 13 positions match TRBD2. Losses at the gene ends were 6 bases for V and 3 bases for J; bases not matched to a gene: 5. The CDR3 loop spans 14 amino acids. Per germline, CDR1 DFQATT and CDR2 SNEGSKA (reference sequence). In nucleotides, the CDR3 is TGCAGTGCCCGAGGGACTAGCGGGGTCTACGAGCAGTACTTC. It specifies CSARGTSGVYEQYF.

To note about this clonotype: A much larger clone differs by one base, so this may be a read error. The genes are TRBV30 and TRBJ1-5, with D uncertain. CDR3 length equals 13 residues. CDR1 and CDR2 from the germline V gene are GTSNPN and SVGIG (reference sequence). V lost 2 bases and J 9 bases, leaving 14 bases between the germline ends. The chain's CDR3 is CAWSIRGIRPQHF. The CDR3 region has the DNA TGTGCCTGGAGTATCAGAGGGATTCGGCCCCAGCATTTT.